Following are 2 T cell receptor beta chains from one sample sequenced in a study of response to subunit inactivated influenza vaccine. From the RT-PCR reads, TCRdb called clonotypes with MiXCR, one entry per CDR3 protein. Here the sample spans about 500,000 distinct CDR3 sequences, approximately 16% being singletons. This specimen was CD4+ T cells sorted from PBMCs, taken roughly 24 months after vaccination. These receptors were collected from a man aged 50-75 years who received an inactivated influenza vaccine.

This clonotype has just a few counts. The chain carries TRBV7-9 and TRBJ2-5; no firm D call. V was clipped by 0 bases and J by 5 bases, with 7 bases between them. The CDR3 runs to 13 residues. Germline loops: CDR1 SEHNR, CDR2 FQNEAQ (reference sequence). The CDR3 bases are TGTGCCAGCAGCTTAGCCGGGCTGGAGACCCAGTACTTC. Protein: CASSLAGLETQYF.

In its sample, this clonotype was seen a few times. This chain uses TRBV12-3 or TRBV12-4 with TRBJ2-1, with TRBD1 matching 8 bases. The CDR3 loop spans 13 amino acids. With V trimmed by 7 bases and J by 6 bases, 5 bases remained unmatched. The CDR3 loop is CASNPTGGNEQFF. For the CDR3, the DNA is TGTGCCAGCAACCCAACAGGGGGCAATGAGCAGTTCTTC.